The 10 T cell receptor beta chains presented below share a single source sample, sequenced in a study of cytomegalovirus exposure and HLA in healthy donors (dated by TCRdb to about 2017). The library was generated by the immunoSEQ multiplex PCR assay. The multiplex PCR relied on a mix of 60 forward primers for TCR Vbeta segments and 13 reverse primers for TCR Jbeta segments. Drawn from immuneACCESS, this table holds only the in-frame rearrangements with V and J called that TCRdb kept. Clones are partly lost; checked studies trace under half to an unresolved V gene and leave the rest unexplained. The sample table lists about 100,000 clones, 82% of them with a count of one. The biggest ten clones account for 2% to 3% of the sample. The sequenced material came from PBMCs. These receptor sequences come from a man aged 30-40 years in good health and CMV-seropositive.

The gene calls are TRBV7-6 and TRBJ1-1; 10 bases map to TRBD1. Trimming took 5 bases from V and 9 from J; bases not matched to a gene: 3. The germline CDR1 and CDR2 sequences are SGHVS and FNYEAQ. This CDR3 comprises 12 residues. The CDR3 nucleotides are TGTGCCAGCAGCGCGGGACAGGGGAAAGCTTTCTTT. Protein sequence: CASSAGQGKAFF.

This clone was found once. The gene calls are TRBV7-9 and TRBJ1-6, with 9 bases aligning to TRBD1. The CDR3 extends over 14 amino acids. Germline V lookup: CDR1 SEHNR, CDR2 FQNEAQ (reference sequence). This chain's CDR3 is CSADSGTGYSPLHF. As DNA, the CDR3 is TGTTCCGCAGATTCCGGGACAGGGTACTCACCCCTCCACTTT.

The chain recombines TRBV27 with TRBJ2-5; 11 nucleotides agree with TRBD1. The end of the DNA is better explained by TRBJ2-7, so the J call may be wrong. This CDR3 has 14 amino acids. Germline-derived CDR1 and CDR2 are MNHEY and SMNVEV (reference sequence). The CDR3 is CASSEGQGDYEQYF. The CDR3 nucleotides are TGTGCCAGCAGTGAGGGACAGGGGGATTACGAGCAGTACTTC.

This rearrangement joins TRBV11-2 to TRBJ1-1; the D gene is possibly TRBD1 (5 bases). This CDR3 comprises 13 residues. The germline gives CDR1 SGHAT, CDR2 FQNNGV. Trimming left V 2 bases short and J 4 bases short, with 8 bases between. The CDR3 coding sequence is TGTGCCAGCAGCTTAATGGGGGGCACTGAAGCTTTCTTT. Translating gives CASSLMGGTEAFF.

This sequence joins TRBV6-6 and TRBJ1-1, with D uncertain. This CDR3 contains 12 residues. CDR1 is MNHNY, CDR2 SVGAGI, per germline (reference sequence). The V gene lost 8 bases and the J gene lost 3 bases, with 10 bases spanning the gap. CDR3 residues: CASSRGDTEAFF. DNA for the CDR3: TGTGCCAGCTCCCGGGGAGACACTGAAGCTTTCTTT.

The chain has TRBV7-8 and TRBJ1-2, with D perhaps TRBD1 (5 bases). The ends were cut back, 5 bases at V and 4 bases at J, with 14 bases in the middle. The CDR3 extends over 14 amino acids. Germline loops: CDR1 SGHVS, CDR2 FQNEAQ. The CDR3 is CASSLGGVGYGYTF. The CDR3 DNA sequence: TGTGCCAGCAGCCTTGGGGGGGTAGGCTATGGCTACACCTTC.

This sequence joins TRBV6-5 and TRBJ2-3; D might be TRBD1 (6 bases). Germline V gene lookup returns CDR1 MNHEY and CDR2 SVGAGI. Trimming took off 2 bases at V and 0 bases at J, with 6 bases between the two ends. This CDR3 has 14 residues. CDR3 sequence (DNA): TGTGCCAGCAGTTACGGGGGCAGCACAGATACGCAGTATTTT. This codes for CASSYGGSTDTQYF.

The J gene is TRBJ2-7, the V gene TRBV5-5; 7 bases line up with TRBD1. V shed 4 bases, J shed 4 bases, and the junction held 8 bases outside the gene matches. The CDR3 has 14 residues. CDR1 SGHKS and CDR2 YYEKEE come from the germline V gene (reference sequence). CDR3 loop: CASSPTGQRYEQYF. CDR3 DNA sequence: TGTGCCAGCAGCCCGACAGGGCAACGGTACGAGCAGTACTTC.

V is TRBV11-2 and J is TRBJ2-7; no clear D gene. V dropped 0 bases and J dropped 6 bases, with 9 bases sitting between them. CDR1 and CDR2 from the germline V gene are SGHAT and FQNNGV. This CDR3 spans 13 amino acids. This chain's CDR3 is CASSLEAVVEQYF. In DNA, the CDR3 is TGTGCCAGCAGCTTAGAGGCGGTGGTCGAGCAGTACTTC.

The chain is built from TRBV30 and TRBJ2-2, with D maybe TRBD1 (5 bases). The CDR3 covers 13 residues. From germline, CDR1 is GTSNPN and CDR2 SVGIG (reference sequence). Trimming stripped 0 bases from V and 9 bases from J, with 11 bases between. CDR3 region: CAWSVNGARELFF. CDR3 DNA sequence: TGTGCCTGGAGTGTAAATGGGGCGAGGGAGCTGTTTTTT.